The next 11 T cell receptor beta chains were all read from a single sample in a study of T cell changes during pregnancy in multiple sclerosis. This table comes from immunoSEQ multiplex PCR, and its TCRdb copy is limited to in-frame clones, with some not included. The sample lists about 77,000 clones, about 92% occurring once. The sample consisted of peripheral blood, taken after pregnancy. Source of these receptors: a female donor in good health, enrolled as a control in a pregnancy study.

The chain combines TRBV11-2 with TRBJ2-7; 9 nucleotides match TRBD2. CDR3 length equals 16 residues. Trimming took 3 bases from V and 6 from J; bases not matched to a gene: 12. The V gene's germline CDR1 is SGHAT and CDR2 FQNNGV. The CDR3 DNA reads TGTGCCAGCAGCTTTGGCGGGAGGGCCCGACCGGGCGAGCAGTACTTC. It encodes CASSFGGRARPGEQYF.

This chain uses TRBV5-1 with TRBJ1-6, with TRBD1 identical over 8 bases. Germline V gene sequence: CDR1 SGHRS, CDR2 YFSETQ. V was clipped by 2 bases and J by 11 bases; unmatched bases: 9. The CDR3 totals 15 residues. Here the CDR3 reads CASSFRQGQDPPLHF. CDR3 coding DNA: TGCGCCAGCAGCTTCCGACAGGGGCAAGACCCACCCCTCCACTTT.

V is TRBV4-2 and J is TRBJ2-5; 11 bases fit TRBD2. Germline trimming cut 4 bases from V and 2 bases from J; bases unmatched to any gene: 6. The CDR3 length is 16 residues. Per the germline V gene, CDR1 is LGHNA and CDR2 is YNFKEQ. CDR3 DNA: TGTGCCAGCAGCCCGCGGTCTAGCGGGGGGCAAGAGACCCAGTACTTC. Translation: CASSPRSSGGQETQYF.

This clone was counted between two and nine times. This rearrangement joins TRBV7-3 to TRBJ1-1, with D possibly being TRBD1 (6 bases). The CDR3 is 17 residues long. V was clipped by 2 bases and J by 1 base, with 17 bases between them. Germline V CDR1 and CDR2: SGHTA, FQGTGA. The CDR3 protein is CASSLSGAAGGNTEAFF. The CDR3 DNA sequence: TGTGCCAGCAGCTTATCAGGGGCCGCTGGGGGGAACACTGAAGCTTTCTTT. Based on the CDR3 plus reference TRBV7-3 and TRBJ1-1, the full variable domain is GAGVSQTPSNKVTEKGKYVELRCDPISGHTALYWYRQSLGQGPEFLIYFQGTGAADDSGLPNDRFFAVRPEGSVSTLKIQRTERGDSAVYLCASSLSGAAGGNTEAFFGQGTRLTVV.

This clone was seen only once. The J gene is TRBJ2-1, the V gene TRBV6-4; 10 nucleotides agree with TRBD2. V was pared by 6 bases and J by 3 bases, with 11 bases of the junction left unmatched. CDR1 and CDR2 from the germline V gene are MRHNA and SNTAGT. This CDR3 comprises 17 residues. In DNA form, the CDR3 reads TGTGCCAGCAGCCATGATCCCCTAGCGGGAGTCTACAATGAGCAGTTCTTC. It specifies CASSHDPLAGVYNEQFF.

The chain carries TRBV30 and TRBJ2-1; 9 nucleotides align to TRBD2. CDR3 length: 16 residues. In germline, CDR1 is GTSNPN, CDR2 SVGIG (reference sequence). Unmatched junction bases numbered 9, after V lost 4 bases and J lost 2 bases. As DNA, the CDR3 is TGTGCCTGGAAGGGCGGGAGGGACAGCGCCTACAATGAGCAGTTCTTC. This sequence encodes CAWKGGRDSAYNEQFF.

The chain recombines TRBV19 with TRBJ1-2; no clear D gene. The germline V and J ends were trimmed by 3 bases and 7 bases, with 12 bases remaining between them. Germline V CDR1 and CDR2: LNHDA, SQIVND (reference sequence). This CDR3 region has 13 residues. The CDR3 DNA follows: TGTGCCAGTAGTATGAGGGCCGACTCTGGCTACACCTTC. It is translated as CASSMRADSGYTF.

This clone has just one count. V usage is TRBV7-3 and J usage is TRBJ2-3; D is unclear. Germline V lookup: CDR1 SGHTA, CDR2 FQGTGA. The germline V and J ends were trimmed by 5 bases and 1 base, with 13 bases remaining between them. The CDR3 is made up of 15 amino acids. DNA of the CDR3: TGTGCCAGCAGCGTAAGCTATTCCCGCACAGATACGCAGTATTTT. Encoded protein: CASSVSYSRTDTQYF.

This chain uses TRBV27 with TRBJ2-7; D ambiguous. V gave up 3 bases and J gave up 0 bases, with 6 bases separating them. The V gene's germline CDR1 is MNHEY and CDR2 SMNVEV (reference sequence). The CDR3 runs 13 residues. The CDR3 loop reads CASSFFSSYEQYF. CDR3 DNA sequence: TGTGCCAGCAGTTTCTTTAGCTCCTACGAGCAGTACTTC.

The rearrangement uses TRBV9 and TRBJ2-5, with D maybe TRBD2 (7 bases). Germline V lookup: CDR1 SGDLS, CDR2 YYNGEE. This CDR3 is 13 amino acids long. Trimming removed 7 bases from V and 5 bases from J, with 15 bases in between. This CDR3 is CASGGGRRETQYF. The CDR3 nucleotides read TGTGCCAGCGGGGGGGGGCGCAGGGAGACCCAGTACTTC.

CDR3 amino acids: CASSVKGTSGTYNEQFF. CDR3 coding DNA: TGTGCCAGCAGCGTAAAGGGGACTAGCGGAACCTACAATGAGCAGTTCTTC. This chain links TRBV9 with TRBJ2-1; 11 bases map to TRBD2. The germline gives CDR1 SGDLS, CDR2 YYNGEE. CDR3 length equals 17 residues. The ends lost 1 base at V and 2 bases at J; junction bases unmatched: 5. The full variable domain, its missing parts supplied by reference TRBV9 and TRBJ2-1, is DSGVTQTPKHLITATGQRVTLRCSPRSGDLSVYWYQQSLDQGLQFLIQYYNGEERAKGNILERFSAQQFPDLHSELNLSSLELGDSALYFCASSVKGTSGTYNEQFFGPGTRLTVL.